The clone carrying this TCR beta chain was observed at least ten times. Its antigen is currently unknown. This CDR3 contains 16 residues. V shed 1 base and J shed 2 bases, with 14 bases lying between them. Germline loops: CDR1 SGHVS, CDR2 FNYEAQ. The sample belongs to a study of T cell repertoires in cytomegalovirus infection. Study overall: As its CMV epitopes, the study selected recently identified HLA-C-restricted and well-studied HLA-B-restricted targets. The public TCR beta signatures pointed to both CMV infection and matching HLA type. General study points: In two of eight donors, the top clonotype was HLA-C-restricted CMV-specific.

MiXCR, run by TCRdb on the reads, gives a single entry per CDR3 protein. The table shows 900,000 to 950,000 distinct CDR3 sequences, with under 40% occurring only once. The chain has TRBV7-6 and TRBJ2-5; a weak D match, TRBD2 (5 bases). The receptor was isolated from a human donor in good health (CMV status not recorded). Some clones in this sample may be carry-over from other donors' samples. The material sequenced was cultured CD8+ T cells from PBMCs, taken from culture after CMV antigen stimulation. CDR3: CASSLGTPQRQETQYF. The CDR3 region has the DNA TGTGCCAGCAGCTTAGGGACTCCACAAAGACAAGAGACCCAGTACTTC.